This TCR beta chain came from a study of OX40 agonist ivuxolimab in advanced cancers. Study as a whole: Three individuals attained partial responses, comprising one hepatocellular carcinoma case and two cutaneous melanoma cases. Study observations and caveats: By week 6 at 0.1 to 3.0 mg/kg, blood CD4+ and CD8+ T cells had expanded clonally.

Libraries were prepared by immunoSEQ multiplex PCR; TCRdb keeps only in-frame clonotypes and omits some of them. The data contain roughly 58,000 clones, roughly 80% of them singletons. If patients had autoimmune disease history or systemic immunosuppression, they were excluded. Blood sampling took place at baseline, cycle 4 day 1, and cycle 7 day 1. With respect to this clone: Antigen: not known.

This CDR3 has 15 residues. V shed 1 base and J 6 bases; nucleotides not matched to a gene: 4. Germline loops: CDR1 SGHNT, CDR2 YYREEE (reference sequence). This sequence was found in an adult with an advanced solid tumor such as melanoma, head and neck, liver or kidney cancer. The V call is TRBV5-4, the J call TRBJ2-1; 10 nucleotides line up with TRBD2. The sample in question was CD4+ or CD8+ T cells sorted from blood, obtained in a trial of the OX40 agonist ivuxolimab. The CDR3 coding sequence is TGTGCCAGCAGCTTGTACAGCGGGGGGGCCAATGAGCAGTTCTTC. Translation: CASSLYSGGANEQFF.